The 4 T cell receptor beta chains listed next were all sequenced from one sample in a study of cytomegalovirus exposure and HLA in healthy donors. The primer mix had 60 Vbeta and 13 Jbeta primers. The protocol was immunoSEQ multiplex PCR, while the TCRdb copy is restricted to in-frame clones and leaves out a portion. The profile covers nearly 110,000 clones, with 60% to 85% appearing a single time and around 2.8% taken by the ten largest. Input material: PBMCs. Receptor source: a male donor in good health and CMV-seropositive.

This chain joins TRBV5-6 and TRBJ1-4; TRBD1 aligns across 9 bases. The CDR3 runs to 13 residues. The germline V gene encodes CDR1 SGHDT and CDR2 YYEEEE. V gave up 5 bases and J gave up 7 bases; unmatched junction bases: 3. Written as DNA, the CDR3 is TGTGCCAGCAGTGACAGGGGGGGTGAAAAACTGTTTTTT. This gives the protein CASSDRGGEKLFF.

This chain joins TRBV6-5 and TRBJ2-6; D unresolved. This CDR3 spans 14 amino acids. V dropped 6 bases and J dropped 1 base, with 7 bases sitting between them. CDR1 MNHEY and CDR2 SVGAGI come from the germline V gene. This CDR3 reads CASRVHSGANVLTF. DNA for the CDR3: TGTGCCAGCAGAGTACATTCTGGGGCCAACGTCCTGACTTTC.

The chain uses TRBV5-4 and TRBJ2-5; the match to TRBD2 covers 7 bases. Looked up from germline, CDR1 is SGHNT and CDR2 is YYREEE (reference sequence). CDR3 length: 15 amino acids. Unmatched junction bases numbered 11, after V lost 4 bases and J lost 5 bases. The CDR3 DNA sequence: TGTGCCAGCAGCCCCCGGACTAGGGACGTTGAGACCCAGTACTTC. It specifies CASSPRTRDVETQYF.

J is TRBJ2-2 and V is TRBV4-2; D not resolved. The CDR3 totals 15 residues. Looked up from germline, CDR1 is LGHNA and CDR2 is YNFKEQ. The V and J ends lost 2 bases and 4 bases respectively, with 11 bases between them. The DNA for the CDR3 is TGTGCCAGCAGCCAACCCTTGGCCTCCACCGGGGAGCTGTTTTTT. Residues: CASSQPLASTGELFF.